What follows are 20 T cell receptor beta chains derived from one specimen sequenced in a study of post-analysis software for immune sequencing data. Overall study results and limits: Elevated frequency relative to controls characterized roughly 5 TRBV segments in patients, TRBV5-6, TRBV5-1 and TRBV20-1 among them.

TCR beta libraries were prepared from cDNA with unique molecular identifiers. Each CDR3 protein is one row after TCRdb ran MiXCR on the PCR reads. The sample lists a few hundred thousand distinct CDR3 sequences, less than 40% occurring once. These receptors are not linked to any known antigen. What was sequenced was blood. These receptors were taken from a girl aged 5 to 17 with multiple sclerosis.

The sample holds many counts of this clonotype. Here the CDR3 reads CASKADRDNLHGYTF. CDR3 in DNA: TGTGCCAGCAAAGCTGACCGGGACAACCTCCATGGCTACACCTTC. The chain joins TRBV6-5 to TRBJ1-2; perhaps TRBD1 as D (6 bases). Germline V CDR1 and CDR2: MNHEY, SVGAGI. This CDR3 comprises 15 residues. V shed 7 bases and J shed 6 bases, with 21 bases lying between them.

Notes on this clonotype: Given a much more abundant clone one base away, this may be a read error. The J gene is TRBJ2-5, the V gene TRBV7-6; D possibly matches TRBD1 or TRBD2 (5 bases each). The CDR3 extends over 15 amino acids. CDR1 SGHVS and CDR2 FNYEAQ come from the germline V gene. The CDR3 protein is CASSLEQAFGETRYF. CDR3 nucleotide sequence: TGTGCCAGCAGCTTAGAACAGGCCTTTGGGGAGACCCGGTACTTC.

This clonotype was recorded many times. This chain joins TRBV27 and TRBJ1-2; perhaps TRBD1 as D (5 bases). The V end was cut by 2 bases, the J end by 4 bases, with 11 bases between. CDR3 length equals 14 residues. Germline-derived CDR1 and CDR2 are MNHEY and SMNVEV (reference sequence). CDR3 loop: CASSLRDGRYGYTF. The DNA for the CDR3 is TGTGCCAGCAGTTTACGGGACGGACGCTATGGCTACACCTTC.

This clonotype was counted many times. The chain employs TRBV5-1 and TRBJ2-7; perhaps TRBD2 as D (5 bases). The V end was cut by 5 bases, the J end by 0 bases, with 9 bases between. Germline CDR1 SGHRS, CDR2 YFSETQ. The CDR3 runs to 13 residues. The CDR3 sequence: CASSAGSSYEQYF. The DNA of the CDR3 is TGCGCCAGCAGTGCTGGGAGCTCCTACGAGCAGTACTTC.

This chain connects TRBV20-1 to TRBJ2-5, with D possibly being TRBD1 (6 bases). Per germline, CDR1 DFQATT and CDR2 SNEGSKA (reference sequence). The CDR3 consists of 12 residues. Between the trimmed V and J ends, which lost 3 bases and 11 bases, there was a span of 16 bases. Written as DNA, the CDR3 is TGCAGTGCTAGGGGGGCAGCCTCGGGGCAGTACTTC. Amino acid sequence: CSARGAASGQYF.

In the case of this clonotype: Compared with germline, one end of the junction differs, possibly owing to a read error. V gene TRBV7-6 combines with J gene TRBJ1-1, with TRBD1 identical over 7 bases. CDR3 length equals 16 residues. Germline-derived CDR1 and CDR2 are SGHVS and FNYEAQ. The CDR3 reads CTSSSRQGLLGTEAFF. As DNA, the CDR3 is TGTACCAGCAGCTCCAGACAGGGTCTACTGGGCACTGAAGCTTTCTTT.

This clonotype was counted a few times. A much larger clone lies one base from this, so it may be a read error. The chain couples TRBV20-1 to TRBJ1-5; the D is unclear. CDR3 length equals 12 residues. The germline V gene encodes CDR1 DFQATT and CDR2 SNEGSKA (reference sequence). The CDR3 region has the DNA TGCAGGGCTAGAGAAGGCAATCAGCCCCAGCATTTT. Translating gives CRAREGNQPQHF.

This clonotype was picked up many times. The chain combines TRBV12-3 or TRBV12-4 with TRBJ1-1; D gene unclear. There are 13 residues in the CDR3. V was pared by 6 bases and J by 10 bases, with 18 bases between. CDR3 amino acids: CASRPRRAPRAFF. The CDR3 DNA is TGTGCCAGCAGACCCCGCCGGGCGCCGAGAGCTTTCTTT.

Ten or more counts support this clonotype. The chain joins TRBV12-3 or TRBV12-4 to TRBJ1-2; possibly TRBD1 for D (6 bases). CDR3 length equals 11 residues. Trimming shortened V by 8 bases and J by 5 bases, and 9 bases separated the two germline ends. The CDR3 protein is CASSGAYGYTF. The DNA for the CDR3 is TGTGCCAGCTCAGGGGCTTATGGCTACACCTTC.

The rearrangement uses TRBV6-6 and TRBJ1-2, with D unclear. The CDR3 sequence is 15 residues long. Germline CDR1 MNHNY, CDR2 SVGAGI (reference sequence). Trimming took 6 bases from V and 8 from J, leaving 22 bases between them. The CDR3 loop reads CASSLTRGPPEGYTF. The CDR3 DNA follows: TGTGCCAGCAGCCTAACGAGAGGGCCCCCCGAGGGCTACACCTTC.

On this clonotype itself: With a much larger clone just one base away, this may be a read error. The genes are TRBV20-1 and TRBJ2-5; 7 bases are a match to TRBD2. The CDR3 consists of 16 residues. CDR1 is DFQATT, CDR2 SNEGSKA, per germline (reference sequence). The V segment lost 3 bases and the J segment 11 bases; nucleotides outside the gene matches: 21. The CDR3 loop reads CSASRFGGRDYNEQYF. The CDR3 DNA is TGCAGTGCTAGCCGCTTCGGCGGGCGGGACTACAATGAGCAGTACTTC.

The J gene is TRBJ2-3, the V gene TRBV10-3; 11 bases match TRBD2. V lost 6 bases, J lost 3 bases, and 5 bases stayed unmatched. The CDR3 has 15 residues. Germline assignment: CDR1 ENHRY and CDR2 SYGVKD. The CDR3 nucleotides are TGTGCCATCAGCAAGACTAGCGGGGAAACAGATACGCAGTATTTT. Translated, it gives CAISKTSGETDTQYF.

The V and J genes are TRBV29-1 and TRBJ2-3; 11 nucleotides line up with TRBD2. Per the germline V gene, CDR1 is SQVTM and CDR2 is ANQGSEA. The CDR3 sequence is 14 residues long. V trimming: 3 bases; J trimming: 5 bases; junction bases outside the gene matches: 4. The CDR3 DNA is TGCAGCGTTGACGGCCTAGCGGGAGGAGATACGCAGTATTTT. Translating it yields CSVDGLAGGDTQYF.

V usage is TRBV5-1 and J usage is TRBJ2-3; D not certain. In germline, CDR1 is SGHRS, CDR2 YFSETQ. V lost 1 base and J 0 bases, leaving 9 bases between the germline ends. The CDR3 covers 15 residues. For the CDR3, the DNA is TGCGCCAGCAGCTTGCACCGATCTAGCACAGATACGCAGTATTTT. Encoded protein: CASSLHRSSTDTQYF.

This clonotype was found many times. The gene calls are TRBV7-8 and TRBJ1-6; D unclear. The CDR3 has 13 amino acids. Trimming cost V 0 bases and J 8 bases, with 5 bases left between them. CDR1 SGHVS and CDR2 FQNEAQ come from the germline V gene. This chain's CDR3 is CASSLAYDSPLHF. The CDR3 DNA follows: TGTGCCAGCAGCTTAGCTTATGATTCACCCCTCCACTTT.

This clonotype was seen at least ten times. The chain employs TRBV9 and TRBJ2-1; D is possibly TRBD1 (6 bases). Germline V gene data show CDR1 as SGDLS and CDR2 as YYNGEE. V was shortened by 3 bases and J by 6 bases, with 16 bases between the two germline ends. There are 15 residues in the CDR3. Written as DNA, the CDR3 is TGTGCCAGCAGCGGAACAGGGTATTCGGGCAATGAGCAGTTCTTC. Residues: CASSGTGYSGNEQFF.

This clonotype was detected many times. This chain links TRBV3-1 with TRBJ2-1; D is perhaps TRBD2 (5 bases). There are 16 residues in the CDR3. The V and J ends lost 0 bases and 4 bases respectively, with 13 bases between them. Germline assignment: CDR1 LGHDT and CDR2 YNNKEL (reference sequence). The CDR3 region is CASSQEGPAAYNEQFF. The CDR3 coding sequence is TGTGCCAGCAGCCAAGAAGGGCCAGCGGCTTACAATGAGCAGTTCTTC.

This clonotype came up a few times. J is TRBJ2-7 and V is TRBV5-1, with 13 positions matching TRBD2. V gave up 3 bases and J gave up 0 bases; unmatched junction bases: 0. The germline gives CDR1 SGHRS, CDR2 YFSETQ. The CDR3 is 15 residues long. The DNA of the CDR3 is TGCGCCAGCAGCTGGACTAGCGGGAGCTCCTACGAGCAGTACTTC. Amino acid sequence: CASSWTSGSSYEQYF.

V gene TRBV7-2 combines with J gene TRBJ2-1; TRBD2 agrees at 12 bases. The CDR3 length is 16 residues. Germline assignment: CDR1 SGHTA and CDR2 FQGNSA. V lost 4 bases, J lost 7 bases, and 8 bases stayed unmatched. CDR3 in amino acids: CASSSRTSGIGNEQFF. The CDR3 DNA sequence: TGTGCCAGCAGCTCTAGGACTAGCGGGATAGGGAATGAGCAGTTCTTC.

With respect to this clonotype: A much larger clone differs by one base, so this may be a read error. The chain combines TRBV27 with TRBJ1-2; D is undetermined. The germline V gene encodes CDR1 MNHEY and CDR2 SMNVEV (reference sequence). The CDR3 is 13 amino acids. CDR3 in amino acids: CASSFTRDIGHTF. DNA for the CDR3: TGTGCCAGCAGTTTTACTAGGGATATTGGCCACACCTTC.